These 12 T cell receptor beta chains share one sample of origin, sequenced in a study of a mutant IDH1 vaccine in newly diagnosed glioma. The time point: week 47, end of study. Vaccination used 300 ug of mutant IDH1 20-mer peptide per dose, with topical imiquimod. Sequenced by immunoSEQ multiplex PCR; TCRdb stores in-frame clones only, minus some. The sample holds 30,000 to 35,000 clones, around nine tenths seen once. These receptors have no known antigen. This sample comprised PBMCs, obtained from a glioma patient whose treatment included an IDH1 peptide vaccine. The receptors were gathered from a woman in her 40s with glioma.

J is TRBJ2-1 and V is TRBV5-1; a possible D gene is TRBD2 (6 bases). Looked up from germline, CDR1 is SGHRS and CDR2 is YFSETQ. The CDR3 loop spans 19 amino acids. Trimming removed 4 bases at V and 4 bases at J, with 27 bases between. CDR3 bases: TGCGCCAGCAGCCTCACCGCTAGAGACACCTGGCGGGGATACAATGAGCAGTTCTTC. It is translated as CASSLTARDTWRGYNEQFF.

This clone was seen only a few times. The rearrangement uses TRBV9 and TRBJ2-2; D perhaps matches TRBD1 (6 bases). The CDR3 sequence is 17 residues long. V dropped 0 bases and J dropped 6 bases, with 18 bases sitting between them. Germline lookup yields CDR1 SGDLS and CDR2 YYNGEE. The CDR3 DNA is TGTGCCAGCAGCGTAGGTCTCGGCAGGGGAGTTCCCGGGGAGCTGTTTTTT. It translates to CASSVGLGRGVPGELFF.

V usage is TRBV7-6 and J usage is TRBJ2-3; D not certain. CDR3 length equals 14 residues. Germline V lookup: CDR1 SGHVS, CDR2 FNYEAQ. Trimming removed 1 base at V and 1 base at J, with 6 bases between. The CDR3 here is CASSLDSRTDTQYF. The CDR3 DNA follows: TGTGCCAGCAGCTTAGACTCCCGCACAGATACGCAGTATTTT.

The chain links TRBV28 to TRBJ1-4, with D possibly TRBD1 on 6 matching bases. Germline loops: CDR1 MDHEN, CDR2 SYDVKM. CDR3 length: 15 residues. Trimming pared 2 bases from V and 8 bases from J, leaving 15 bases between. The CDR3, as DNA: TGTGCCAGCAGTTTAGCCGCGGGGGCAGGGGAAAAACTGTTTTTT. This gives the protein CASSLAAGAGEKLFF.

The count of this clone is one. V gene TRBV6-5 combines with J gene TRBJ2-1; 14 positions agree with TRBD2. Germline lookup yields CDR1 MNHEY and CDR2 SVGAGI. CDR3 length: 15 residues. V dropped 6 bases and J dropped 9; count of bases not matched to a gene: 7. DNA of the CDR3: TGTGCCAGCAGGGGGGGACTAGCGGGAGCCGGTGAGCAGTTCTTC. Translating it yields CASRGGLAGAGEQFF.

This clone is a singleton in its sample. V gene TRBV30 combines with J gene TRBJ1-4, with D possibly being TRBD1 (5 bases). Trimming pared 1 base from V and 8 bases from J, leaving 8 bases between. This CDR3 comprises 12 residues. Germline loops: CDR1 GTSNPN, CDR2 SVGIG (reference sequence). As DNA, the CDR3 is TGTGCCTGGAGTGGGAACAGGGAAAAACTGTTTTTT. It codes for CAWSGNREKLFF.

CDR3 in DNA: TGCGCCAGCAGCTTGACTAGCGGCGGGGGTAATGAGCAGTTCTTC. This encodes CASSLTSGGGNEQFF. The genes are TRBV5-1 and TRBJ2-1, with TRBD2 matching over 8 bases. The CDR3 runs to 15 residues. The germline gives CDR1 SGHRS, CDR2 YFSETQ. With 1 base clipped from V and 7 bases from J, the junction kept 7 bases outside the gene matches.

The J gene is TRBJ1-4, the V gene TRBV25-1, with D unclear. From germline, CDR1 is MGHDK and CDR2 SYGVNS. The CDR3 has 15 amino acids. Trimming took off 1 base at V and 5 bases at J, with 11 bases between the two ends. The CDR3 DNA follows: TGTGCCAGCAGTGAATCGCGTAGGGTGAATGAAAAACTGTTTTTT. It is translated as CASSESRRVNEKLFF.

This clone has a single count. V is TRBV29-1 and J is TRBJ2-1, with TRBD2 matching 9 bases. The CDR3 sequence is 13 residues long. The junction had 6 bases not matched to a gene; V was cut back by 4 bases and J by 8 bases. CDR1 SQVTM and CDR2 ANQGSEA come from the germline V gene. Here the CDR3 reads CSVVAGVADEQFF. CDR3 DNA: TGCAGCGTTGTAGCGGGGGTAGCGGATGAGCAGTTCTTC.

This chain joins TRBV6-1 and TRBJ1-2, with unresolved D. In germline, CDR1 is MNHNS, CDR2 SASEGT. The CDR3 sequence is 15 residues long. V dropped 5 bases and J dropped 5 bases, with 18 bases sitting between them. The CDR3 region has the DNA TGTGCCAGCAGTTTAACAGACCGGACTACTTATGGCTACACCTTC. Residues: CASSLTDRTTYGYTF.

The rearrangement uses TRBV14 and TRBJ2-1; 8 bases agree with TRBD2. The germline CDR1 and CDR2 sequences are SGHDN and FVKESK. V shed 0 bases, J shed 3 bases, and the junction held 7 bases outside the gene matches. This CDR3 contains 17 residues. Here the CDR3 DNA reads TGTGCCAGCAGCCAAGATGGGGCGGGGGGACACTACAATGAGCAGTTCTTC. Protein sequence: CASSQDGAGGHYNEQFF.

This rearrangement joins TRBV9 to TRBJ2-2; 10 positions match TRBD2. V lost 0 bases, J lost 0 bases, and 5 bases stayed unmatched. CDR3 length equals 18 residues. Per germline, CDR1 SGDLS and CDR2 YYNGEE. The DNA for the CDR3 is TGTGCCAGCAGCGTAGGGCTAGCGGGAGTGGCGAACACCGGGGAGCTGTTTTTT. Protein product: CASSVGLAGVANTGELFF.